This T cell receptor beta chain appears in the sequencing data of a study of lymphopenia after photon versus proton radiotherapy. Study-wide results and limits: Under photons, naive T cells and diversity fell while effector/memory populations rose. After the lymphocyte nadir, photon-treated repertoires showed oligoclonal expansion, especially of CD8+ Temra cells.

The V and J ends lost 2 bases and 5 bases respectively, with 6 bases between them. From germline, CDR1 is MNHEY and CDR2 SVGAGI. The CDR3 extends over 12 amino acids. With respect to this clone: Its antigen is as yet unknown.

The repertoire was sequenced with immunoSEQ multiplex PCR; TCRdb's copy has only in-frame clones and lacks some. The repertoire has about 3,300 clones, 76% of them found once; the top ten carry 45% to 55%. The source is a man older than 75 with esophageal cancer. This specimen consisted of peripheral blood, obtained from a patient treated with proton-based radiotherapy. The V call is TRBV6-5, the J call TRBJ1-2; the D gene is possibly TRBD1 (6 bases). In DNA, the CDR3 is TGTGCCAGCAGTTACGGGACATATGGCTACACCTTC. Protein product: CASSYGTYGYTF.